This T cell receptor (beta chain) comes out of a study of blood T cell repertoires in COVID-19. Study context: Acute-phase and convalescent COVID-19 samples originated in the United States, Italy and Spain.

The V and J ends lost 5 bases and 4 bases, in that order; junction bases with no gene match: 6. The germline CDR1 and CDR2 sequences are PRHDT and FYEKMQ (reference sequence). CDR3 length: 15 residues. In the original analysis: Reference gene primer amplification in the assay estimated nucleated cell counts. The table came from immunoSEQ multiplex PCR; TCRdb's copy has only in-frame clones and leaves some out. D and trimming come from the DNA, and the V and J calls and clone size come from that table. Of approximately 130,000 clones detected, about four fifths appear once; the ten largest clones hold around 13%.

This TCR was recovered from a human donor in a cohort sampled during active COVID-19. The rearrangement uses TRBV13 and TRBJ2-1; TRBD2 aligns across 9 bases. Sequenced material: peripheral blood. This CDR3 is CASSKISGGYNEQFF. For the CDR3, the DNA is TGTGCCAGCAGCAAGATTAGCGGGGGATACAATGAGCAGTTCTTC.